What follows is one TCR beta chain and its context. Its antigen is as yet unknown. This sample was taken from a study of cytomegalovirus exposure and HLA in healthy donors. Study-wide results and limits: In a later analysis, DRB1 alleles had the most associated TCRs; HLA-C alleles the fewest.

Primers for the PCR totalled 60 Vbeta and 13 Jbeta. TCRdb keeps only in-frame clones here, not all; method: immunoSEQ multiplex PCR. The sample carries some 200,000 clones, just under 80% recorded once. There are 14 residues in the CDR3. Germline lookup yields CDR1 SGDLS and CDR2 YYNGEE. The V and J ends lost 0 bases and 4 bases respectively, with 9 bases between them. This TCR derives from a female donor in good health and CMV-seronegative. The chain combines TRBV9 with TRBJ2-3, with a possible D match to TRBD1 (6 bases). The sequencing input was PBMCs. CDR3 DNA: TGTGCCAGCAGCGTAGGGCACAGGGCAGATACGCAGTATTTT. Residues: CASSVGHRADTQYF.